This is a list of T cell receptor beta chains from one sample in a study of shared clonotypes between healthy human individuals. Sequencing was performed with immunoSEQ multiplex PCR; in TCRdb, only in-frame clones are kept and a portion is missing. Of hundreds of thousands of clones in the sample, 74% were seen once. Input material: memory CD4+ T cells sorted from blood. These receptors were taken from a woman in her 30s in good health. Both conserved end residues are part of each CDR3. The D gene is left open where the match is weak. Expanded clones are given a class, and other clones once, few, many or no size at all.

d_call,clone_size,j_call,v_call,cdr3_nt,cdr3_aa
NA,NA,TRBJ2-1,TRBV7-9,TGTGCCAGCAGTCCCAGTGGAGACGGGAGTCGGGAGCAGTTCTTC,CASSPSGDGSREQFF
NA,NA,TRBJ2-7,TRBV6-5,TGTGCCAGCAGTTACTTGGACGGGTACGAGCAGTACTTC,CASSYLDGYEQYF
NA,NA,TRBJ1-2,TRBV27,TGTGCCAGCAGTTTATATACAGGGAGCGGCTACACCTTC,CASSLYTGSGYTF
NA,NA,TRBJ2-7,TRBV6-6,TGTGCCAGCAGTTACTCGTCTCTCTACGAGCAGTACTTC,CASSYSSLYEQYF
TRBD2,few,TRBJ2-1,TRBV2,TGTGCCAGTCATTTGGGACTAGATTATATTCGGGGGCAGTTCTTC,CASHLGLDYIRGQFF
TRBD2,NA,TRBJ2-1,TRBV28,TGTGCCACCGTGACTAGCTCAAATGAGCAGTTCTTC,CATVTSSNEQFF
NA,NA,TRBJ1-3,TRBV10-3,TGTGCCATCACTGGCTCTGGAAACACCATATATTTT,CAITGSGNTIYF
NA,few,TRBJ1-1,TRBV7-8,TGTGCCAGCAGCTCATCCCCCTTGCTTGAAGCTTTCTTT,CASSSSPLLEAFF
NA,NA,TRBJ2-5,TRBV10-3,TGTGCCATCAGTGAGAACAGGGAAGGAGAGACCCAGTACTTC,CAISENREGETQYF
NA,once,TRBJ1-1,TRBV18,TGTGCCAGCTCATTTGGGGCAACCATGAACACTGAAGCTTTCTTT,CASSFGATMNTEAFF
TRBD2,NA,TRBJ2-1,TRBV2,TGTGCCAGCAGTGTAGCGGGGTACAATGAGCAGTTCTTC,CASSVAGYNEQFF
TRBD2,NA,TRBJ2-2,TRBV10-2,TGCGCCAGCAGGCTGACTAGCGGGACGTACCGGGCGAACACCGGGGAGCTGTTTTTT,CASRLTSGTYRANTGELFF
TRBD1,NA,TRBJ2-7,TRBV28,TGTGCCACTTCCACCCGGGACAGGGGGTCCTACGAGCAGTACTTC,CATSTRDRGSYEQYF
TRBD1,NA,TRBJ2-2,TRBV19,TGTGCCAGTAGTCTACGGACAGGGGCGGTTCACGGGGAGCTGTTTTTT,CASSLRTGAVHGELFF
TRBD1,NA,TRBJ1-5,TRBV7-8,TGTGCCAGCAGCTTAACGACAGGGCGTTTCAATCAGCCCCAGCATTTT,CASSLTTGRFNQPQHF
NA,NA,TRBJ2-7,TRBV28,TGTGCCAGCAGTTTAACTGGGAAGGACTACGAGCAGTACTTC,CASSLTGKDYEQYF
TRBD2,NA,TRBJ2-1,TRBV28,TGTGCCAGCAGTACTATAGCGGGAGGAGGGGGCGGTAATGAGCAGTTCTTC,CASSTIAGGGGGNEQFF
NA,NA,TRBJ1-4,TRBV28,TGTGCCAGCAGTTTAGAAGGGAGGGCGGGTGAAAAACTGTTTTTT,CASSLEGRAGEKLFF
NA,NA,TRBJ2-7,TRBV28,TGTGCCAGCAGTTTGGCAGGCAGCTCCTACGAGCAGTACTTC,CASSLAGSSYEQYF
NA,NA,TRBJ2-3,TRBV5-4,TGTGCCAGCAGCTCCGGGGCAGCTAGCACAGATACGCAGTATTTT,CASSSGAASTDTQYF
NA,NA,TRBJ1-2,TRBV7-9,TGTGCCATCTTGTTGGGGAACTATGGCTACACCTTC,CAILLGNYGYTF
NA,once,TRBJ2-1,TRBV5-1,TGCGCCAGCAGCTTGGGCCAGGGCGGCCATGAGCAGTTCTTC,CASSLGQGGHEQFF
NA,NA,TRBJ2-5,TRBV6-6,TGTGCCAGCAGTTACCTGGGGGGTGAGACCCAGTACTTC,CASSYLGGETQYF
NA,NA,TRBJ2-2,TRBV5-1,TGCGCCAGCAGCTTGGCAGTTATAGAAAACACCGGGGAGCTGTTTTTT,CASSLAVIENTGELFF
TRBD1,NA,TRBJ2-7,TRBV28,TGTGCCAGCAGACAAAATGGGACAGGGGGGACCTACGAGCAGTACTTC,CASRQNGTGGTYEQYF
TRBD1,NA,TRBJ1-2,TRBV28,TGTGCCAGCAGAAGGGACAGGGGACTTAACTATGGCTACACCTTC,CASRRDRGLNYGYTF
NA,once,TRBJ1-1,TRBV6-5,TGTGCCAGCAGTGGCCGGGTCAGCTACACTGAAGCTTTCTTT,CASSGRVSYTEAFF
NA,NA,TRBJ2-3,TRBV6-5,TGTGCCAGCAGTGTACTAGATGCAGATACGCAGTATTTT,CASSVLDADTQYF
NA,NA,TRBJ2-1,TRBV5-1,TGCGCCAGCAGCTTGGACTATGGCGGACCAAGCTCCTACAATGAGCAGTTCTTC,CASSLDYGGPSSYNEQFF
NA,NA,TRBJ2-7,TRBV2,TGTGCCAGCAGTAGGATTTACGAGCAGTACTTC,CASSRIYEQYF
TRBD1,many,TRBJ1-4,TRBV25-1,TGTGCCAGCAGTGAAGGGACAGATATCTCCGGAAAACTGTTTTTT,CASSEGTDISGKLFF
TRBD2,NA,TRBJ2-7,TRBV18,TGTGCCACCGGCGGGGGTAAGAGGGAGCAGTACTTC,CATGGGKREQYF
TRBD2,NA,TRBJ2-3,TRBV11-1,TGTGCCAGCAGCCCGGGGCTAGCGGGAGCTAAAAGCACAGATACGCAGTATTTT,CASSPGLAGAKSTDTQYF
NA,NA,TRBJ2-1,TRBV27,TGTGCCAGCAGTTTGCGGACTTCCTTTGTGACGGAGCAGTTCTTC,CASSLRTSFVTEQFF
NA,many,TRBJ2-7,TRBV20-1,TGCAGTGCTGACTCCTCCTACGAGCAGTACTTC,CSADSSYEQYF
TRBD2,once,TRBJ2-1,TRBV7-9,TGTGCCAGCAGCTTAGCTCTCCATAGCGGGTACAATGAGCAGTTCTTC,CASSLALHSGYNEQFF
NA,few,TRBJ1-3,TRBV11-2,TGTGCCAGCAGCCCTAGGTCTGGAAACACCATATATTTT,CASSPRSGNTIYF
NA,few,TRBJ1-2,TRBV5-4,TGTGCCAGCAGCTTAACAGGCGTAGACTATGGCTACACCTTC,CASSLTGVDYGYTF
TRBD1,NA,TRBJ2-5,TRBV6-6,TGTGCCAGCAGTCAAGGGACAGGGGTCCAAGAGACCCAGTACTTC,CASSQGTGVQETQYF
NA,NA,TRBJ2-3,TRBV5-1,TGCGCCAGCAGCTTGGTGGGCGGGAGCACAGATACGCAGTATTTT,CASSLVGGSTDTQYF
NA,NA,TRBJ2-7,TRBV6-6,TGTGCCAGCAGTTACCGGGGTAGCGTTGGGGCGGGTGAGCAGTACTTC,CASSYRGSVGAGEQYF
NA,NA,TRBJ2-2,TRBV19,TGTGCCAGTAGTAGCGGGCAGAACACCGGGGAGCTGTTTTTT,CASSSGQNTGELFF
NA,NA,TRBJ1-1,TRBV28,TGTGCCAGCACCCGAGGAGGCACTGAAGCTTTCTTT,CASTRGGTEAFF
NA,NA,TRBJ2-1,TRBV11-3,TGTGCCAGCAGCTCCAGCTGGGACACCTCAATCCCCTACAATGAGCAGTTCTTC,CASSSSWDTSIPYNEQFF
TRBD1,few,TRBJ2-5,TRBV29-1,TGCAGCGTTGACGAACAGGGGATATGGGAGACCCAGTACTTC,CSVDEQGIWETQYF
NA,NA,TRBJ1-5,TRBV28,TGTGCCAGCCATTCTCGGGGGCAGGGTGATCAGCCCCAGCATTTT,CASHSRGQGDQPQHF
TRBD1,NA,TRBJ1-1,TRBV19,TGTGCCAGTAGCCCAAACCGGGACAGGGTTTCCACTGAAGCTTTCTTT,CASSPNRDRVSTEAFF
TRBD1,NA,TRBJ1-5,TRBV7-2,TGTGCCAGCAGCCCGGTGGGACAGGGGCATCAGCCCCAGCATTTT,CASSPVGQGHQPQHF
TRBD2,once,TRBJ2-1,TRBV6-6,TGTGCCAGCAGTTACGGCGGGAGTTTCTACAATGAGCAGTTCTTC,CASSYGGSFYNEQFF
NA,NA,TRBJ2-2,TRBV2,TGTGCCAGCAGTGTACAGGGAGCCGGGGAGCTGTTTTTT,CASSVQGAGELFF
NA,NA,TRBJ1-4,TRBV6-5,TGTGCCAGCAGTTACTCCGGACAGCTCCCGACTGAAAAACTGTTTTTT,CASSYSGQLPTEKLFF
NA,NA,TRBJ1-4,TRBV10-3,TGTGCCACCCAGGCAGGGGTAGGGGAAAAACTGTTTTTT,CATQAGVGEKLFF
NA,NA,TRBJ2-1,TRBV5-1,TGCGCCAGCAGCTTGGGGGTGGCCGACTACAATGAGCAGTTCTTC,CASSLGVADYNEQFF
TRBD1,NA,TRBJ1-1,TRBV11-2,TGTGCCAGCAGCTTCGGACAGGGTTCGTCATTGCCTGCTTTCTTT,CASSFGQGSSLPAFF
NA,NA,TRBJ2-5,TRBV2,TGTGCCAGCAGTGAAACAGGGAGGGCCGCGACCCAGTACTTC,CASSETGRAATQYF
TRBD2,NA,TRBJ2-5,TRBV11-2,TGTGCCAGCAGCTTAGATCTGCCAGCGGGAGGGGGGGAGACCCAGTACTTC,CASSLDLPAGGGETQYF
NA,few,TRBJ2-5,TRBV19,TGTGCCAGCCGAGGGGGGAACCAAGAGACCCAGTACTTC,CASRGGNQETQYF
TRBD2,NA,TRBJ2-7,TRBV15,TGTGCCACCAGCAGAGATCTCTTAGGGACTATGGGGGAGCAGTACTTC,CATSRDLLGTMGEQYF
NA,once,TRBJ2-2,TRBV1,TGCACCAGCACATTTCCGGTTTACGGGGAGCTGTTTTTT,CTSTFPVYGELFF